The next 15 T cell receptor beta chains were all read from a single sample in a study of cytomegalovirus exposure and HLA in healthy donors. The PCR employed 60 Vbeta primers together with 13 Jbeta primers. Assay used: immunoSEQ multiplex PCR; TCRdb lists only in-frame clones, some missing. Of roughly 250,000 clones in the sample, 80% were seen once. The material sequenced was PBMCs. The source of these receptors is a girl aged 2 to 10 in good health and CMV-seronegative.

The gene calls are TRBV7-3 and TRBJ1-2, with TRBD1 identical over 10 bases. Germline CDR1 reads SGHTA; CDR2 reads FQGTGA. With V trimmed by 5 bases and J by 3 bases, 3 bases remained unmatched. CDR3 length: 14 amino acids. DNA of the CDR3: TGTGCCAGCAGCGGGACAGGGGCTGACTATGGCTACACCTTC. Encoded protein: CASSGTGADYGYTF.

The CDR3 spells CAPREVAGSRNEQFF. The CDR3 DNA reads as TGTGCCCCCCGTGAAGTGGCGGGGAGCCGGAATGAGCAGTTCTTC. The chain has TRBV6-5 and TRBJ2-1; possibly TRBD2 for D (6 bases). V lost 11 bases and J lost 7, with 24 bases in between. The CDR3 spans 15 residues. CDR1 and CDR2 (germline): MNHEY, SVGAGI.

This rearrangement joins TRBV2 to TRBJ1-6; 8 bases fit TRBD1. This CDR3 has 14 amino acids. The V and J ends lost 5 bases and 8 bases, in that order; junction bases with no gene match: 5. CDR1 is SNHLY and CDR2 is FYNNEI in the germline V gene. The CDR3 DNA reads as TGTGCCAGCAGTCCGGGACAGGAAGATTCACCCCTCCACTTT. This codes for CASSPGQEDSPLHF. Based on the CDR3 plus reference TRBV2 and TRBJ1-6, the full variable domain is EPEVTQTPSHQVTQMGQEVILRCVPISNHLYFYWYRQILGQKVEFLVSFYNNEISEKSEIFDDQFSVERPDGSNFTLKIRSTKLEDSAMYFCASSPGQEDSPLHFGNGTRLTVT.

There are a few counts of this clone. DNA for the CDR3: TGTGCCAGCAGTTCCACCGGCGGGGCCTCCTACAATGAGCAGTTCTTC. Translating gives CASSSTGGASYNEQFF. The V call is TRBV7-9, the J call TRBJ2-1; weak D call: TRBD2 (6 bases). Per germline, CDR1 SEHNR and CDR2 FQNEAQ (reference sequence). V lost 6 bases, J lost 0 bases, and 15 bases lay in between. The CDR3 is 16 residues long.

This rearrangement joins TRBV6-5 to TRBJ1-2; 7 positions match TRBD1. This CDR3 region has 15 residues. CDR1 and CDR2 from the germline V gene are MNHEY and SVGAGI. V dropped 0 bases and J dropped 3; count of bases not matched to a gene: 4. This CDR3 reads CASSYSGQPYYGYTF. The CDR3 region has the DNA TGTGCCAGCAGTTACTCGGGACAGCCTTACTATGGCTACACCTTC.

This chain links TRBV2 with TRBJ1-5, with D unclear. Germline CDR1 is SNHLY and CDR2 is FYNNEI. The germline V and J ends were trimmed by 3 bases and 0 bases, with 12 bases remaining between them. The length of the CDR3 is 16 residues. For the CDR3, the DNA is TGTGCCAGCAGTGATTGGCCAGATTATAGCAATCAGCCCCAGCATTTT. It encodes CASSDWPDYSNQPQHF. The complete variable domain, with remaining parts taken from reference TRBV2 and TRBJ1-5, reads EPEVTQTPSHQVTQMGQEVILRCVPISNHLYFYWYRQILGQKVEFLVSFYNNEISEKSEIFDDQFSVERPDGSNFTLKIRSTKLEDSAMYFCASSDWPDYSNQPQHFGDGTRLSIL.

The chain uses TRBV10-2 and TRBJ2-7; TRBD1 matches 9 bases. The junction had 7 bases not matched to a gene; V was cut back by 7 bases and J by 3 bases. This CDR3 comprises 14 residues. CDR1 and CDR2 from the germline V gene are WSHSY and SAAADI. The CDR3 loop is CASTYDRGSYEQYF. The CDR3 coding sequence is TGCGCCAGCACCTATGACAGGGGGAGCTACGAGCAGTACTTC.

The V gene is TRBV6-5, the J gene TRBJ1-1; D is unclear. Germline loops: CDR1 MNHEY, CDR2 SVGAGI. The CDR3 runs to 13 residues. V gave up 4 bases and J gave up 4 bases, with 10 bases separating them. Written as DNA, the CDR3 is TGTGCCAGCAGTTTACTATCAAGCACTGAAGCTTTCTTT. Encoded protein: CASSLLSSTEAFF.

This clone was observed a few times. The CDR3 bases are TGTGCCAGCAGTTATCTAACTGAAGCTTTCTTT. This sequence encodes CASSYLTEAFF. The V and J genes are TRBV6-5 and TRBJ1-1; D unresolved. The V gene's germline CDR1 is MNHEY and CDR2 SVGAGI. The CDR3 is 11 residues long. The V gene lost 3 bases and the J gene lost 5 bases, with 4 bases spanning the gap.

This chain uses TRBV28 with TRBJ2-5; D uncertain. V was shortened by 2 bases and J by 2 bases, with 9 bases between the two germline ends. Germline V gene lookup returns CDR1 MDHEN and CDR2 SYDVKM. The CDR3 has 14 residues. CDR3 sequence reads: CASSLRCGQETQYF. Written as DNA, the CDR3 is TGTGCCAGCAGTTTAAGGTGCGGACAAGAGACCCAGTACTTC.

This sequence joins TRBV18 and TRBJ1-2, with a possible D match to TRBD1 (6 bases). V gave up 2 bases and J gave up 3 bases, with 13 bases separating them. CDR1 is KGHSH, CDR2 LQKENI, per germline. This CDR3 region has 15 residues. The CDR3: CASSPERGPDYGYTF. The CDR3 DNA reads as TGTGCCAGCTCACCAGAGCGGGGGCCGGACTATGGCTACACCTTC.

The V and J genes are TRBV7-9 and TRBJ2-7; 12 bases agree with TRBD2. After removal of 5 bases from V and 2 bases from J, the junction contained 13 bases not matched to a gene. The CDR3 is 18 residues long. Germline CDR1 SEHNR, CDR2 FQNEAQ (reference sequence). The CDR3 coding sequence is TGTGCCAGCAGCACGGGACTAGCGGGCGTTTGGGTGCCCTACGAGCAGTACTTC. Its translation: CASSTGLAGVWVPYEQYF.

This clone was seen a handful of times. The CDR3 sequence: CASSRTDSYEQYF. The CDR3 nucleotides read TGTGCCAGCAGCAGGACCGACAGCTACGAGCAGTACTTC. V usage is TRBV9 and J usage is TRBJ2-7; tentative D call: TRBD1 (5 bases). Germline values: CDR1 SGDLS, CDR2 YYNGEE. Trimming took 4 bases from V and 3 from J, leaving 11 bases between them. CDR3 size: 13 residues.

The rearrangement links TRBV30 to TRBJ2-7, with 10 bases aligning to TRBD1. The CDR3 sequence is 17 residues long. Losses at the gene ends were 3 bases for V and 3 bases for J; bases not matched to a gene: 14. Germline CDR1 reads GTSNPN; CDR2 reads SVGIG (reference sequence). The CDR3 sequence: CAWRGQGTDSLGYEQYF. The CDR3 nucleotides are TGTGCCTGGAGGGGACAGGGGACGGACTCACTAGGCTACGAGCAGTACTTC.

Here the CDR3 DNA reads TGTGCCAGCAGTGTAGGACAGACAACTAATGAAAAACTGTTTTTT. It yields the protein CASSVGQTTNEKLFF. V and J are TRBV2 and TRBJ1-4; D may be TRBD1 (6 bases). The germline V gene has CDR1 SNHLY and CDR2 FYNNEI. The CDR3 extends over 15 amino acids. Trimming cost V 4 bases and J 0 bases, with 9 bases left between them.